The entry below gives a single T cell receptor (beta chain) sequence along with its context. The antigen remains undetermined. The source of the sample is a study of Ad26.COV2.S vaccination and SARS-CoV-2 variants. The wider study: A COV1001 Ad26.COV2.S trial-arm participant provided the sample.

The CDR3 length is 13 residues. The germline CDR1 and CDR2 sequences are SQVTM and ANQGSEA. With V trimmed by 6 bases and J by 3 bases, 6 bases remained unmatched. The repertoire was sequenced with immunoSEQ multiplex PCR; TCRdb's copy has only in-frame clones and lacks some. The sample contains 380,000 or so clones, around 88% of which appear only once. Points from the study as a whole: Vaccinees showed greater spike-specific TCR breadth than placebo recipients.

Treatment indicated: roughly 19 received Ad26.COV2.S at low or high dose, single or two shots; about 5 received placebo; per-sample allocation not given. On day 63 after the first injection, vaccine and placebo recipients gave samples. Recruitment in Boston yielded a donor of adult age, 18-55 years. The clonotype was recovered from a person between 18 and 60 years old who received the Ad26.COV2.S COVID-19 vaccine or a placebo. Here the sequenced sample was peripheral blood, taken in a trial of Ad26.COV2.S vaccine versus placebo. The chain employs TRBV29-1 and TRBJ1-2; the match to TRBD1 covers 8 bases. CDR3 sequence (DNA): TGCAGCGTCGGACAGGGACGGGACTATGGCTACACCTTC. Translating gives CSVGQGRDYGYTF.